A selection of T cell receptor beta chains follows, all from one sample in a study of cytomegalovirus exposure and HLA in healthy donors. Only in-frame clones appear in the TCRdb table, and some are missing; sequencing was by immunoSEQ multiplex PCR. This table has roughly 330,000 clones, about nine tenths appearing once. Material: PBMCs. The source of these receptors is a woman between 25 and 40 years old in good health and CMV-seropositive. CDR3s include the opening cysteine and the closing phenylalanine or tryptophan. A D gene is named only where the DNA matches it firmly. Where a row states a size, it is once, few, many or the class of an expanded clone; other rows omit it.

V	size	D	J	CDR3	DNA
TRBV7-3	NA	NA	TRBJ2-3	CASSLTADTQYF	TGTGCCAGCAGCTTAACTGCAGATACGCAGTATTTT
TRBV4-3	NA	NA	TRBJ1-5	CASSQGFSGGQPQHF	TGCGCCAGCAGCCAAGGTTTTTCAGGAGGACAGCCCCAGCATTTT
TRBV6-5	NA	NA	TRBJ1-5	CASSLRGGDQPQHF	TGTGCCAGCAGTCTACGGGGGGGCGATCAGCCCCAGCATTTT
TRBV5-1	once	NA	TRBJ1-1	CASSLVGWGTEAFF	TGCGCCAGCAGCTTGGTAGGGTGGGGCACTGAAGCTTTCTTT
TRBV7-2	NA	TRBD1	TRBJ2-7	CASRRQGAPYEQYF	TGTGCCAGCAGGCGACAGGGCGCCCCGTACGAGCAGTACTTC
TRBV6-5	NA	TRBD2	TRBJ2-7	CASRPGLAASYEQYF	TGTGCCAGCAGACCGGGACTAGCGGCTTCCTACGAGCAGTACTTC
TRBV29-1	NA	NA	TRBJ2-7	CSVEDLLYEQYF	TGCAGCGTTGAAGATCTTCTCTACGAGCAGTACTTC
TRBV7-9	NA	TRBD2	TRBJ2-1	CASSLVSGGNNEQFF	TGTGCCAGCAGCTTAGTTAGCGGGGGAAACAATGAGCAGTTCTTC
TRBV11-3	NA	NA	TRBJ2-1	CASSLRTPMDNEQFF	TGTGCCAGCAGCTTAAGGACCCCTATGGACAATGAGCAGTTCTTC
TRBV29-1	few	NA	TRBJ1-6	CSVRQSSGSPLHF	TGCAGCGTACGACAGTCCTCCGGTTCACCCCTCCACTTT
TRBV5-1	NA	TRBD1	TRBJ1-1	CASSLVTGVQVFF	TGCGCCAGCAGCTTGGTGACAGGGGTTCAGGTTTTCTTT
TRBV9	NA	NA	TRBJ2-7	CASSVGRRKSSYEQYF	TGTGCCAGCAGCGTAGGTCGGCGGAAGAGCTCCTACGAGCAGTACTTC
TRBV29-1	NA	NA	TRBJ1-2	CSVLSNGYTF	TGCAGCGTTCTCTCAAATGGCTACACCTTC
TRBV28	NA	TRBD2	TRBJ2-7	CASSSSGGGLYEQYF	TGTGCCAGCAGTTCCTCGGGCGGGGGGCTCTACGAGCAGTACTTC
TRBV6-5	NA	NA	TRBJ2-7	CASRPPDTRGEQYF	TGTGCCAGCAGACCTCCCGATACTAGGGGCGAGCAGTACTTC
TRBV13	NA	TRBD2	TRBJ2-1	CASSTWTSGFYNEQFF	TGTGCCAGCAGCACGTGGACTAGCGGGTTCTACAATGAGCAGTTCTTC
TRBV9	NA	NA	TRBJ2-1	CASSVLWGFQNEQFF	TGTGCCAGCAGCGTATTGTGGGGCTTTCAGAATGAGCAGTTCTTC
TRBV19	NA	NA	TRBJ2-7	CASSFGTPAYEQYF	TGTGCCAGTAGTTTTGGAACACCCGCCTACGAGCAGTACTTC
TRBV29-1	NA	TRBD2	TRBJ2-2	CSVSQPGLAGGPNTGELFF	TGCAGCGTTTCGCAACCGGGACTAGCGGGAGGGCCGAACACCGGGGAGCTGTTTTTT
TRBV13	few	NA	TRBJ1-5	CASSLAGTGQPQHF	TGTGCCAGCAGCTTAGCCGGGACCGGTCAGCCCCAGCATTTT
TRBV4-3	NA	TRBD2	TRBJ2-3	CASSQGQLAGSTDTQYF	TGCGCCAGCAGCCAAGGGCAACTAGCGGGGAGCACAGATACGCAGTATTTT
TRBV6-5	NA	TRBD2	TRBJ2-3	CASSNGLAGTVF	TGTGCCAGCAGCAATGGACTAGCGGGGACTGTTTTT
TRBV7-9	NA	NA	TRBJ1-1	CASSPLRDSEAFF	TGTGCCAGCAGCCCCTTGCGAGACAGTGAAGCTTTCTTT